This entry lists 10 T cell receptor beta chains sequenced from one sample in a study of blood T cell repertoires in COVID-19. Clones were sequenced by immunoSEQ multiplex PCR, and TCRdb holds only the in-frame ones, with some missing. In the table there are roughly 140,000 clones, around 84% of which are singletons. Source material: peripheral blood. All receptors come from a man between 60 and 75 years old with active or convalescent COVID-19.

This clone appeared once. The CDR3 protein is CASSLSGNTIYF. Written as DNA, the CDR3 is TGTGCCAGCAGTTTATCGGGAAACACCATATATTTT. This chain links TRBV28 with TRBJ1-3; D uncertain. Germline V gives CDR1 MDHEN, CDR2 SYDVKM. V was clipped by 1 base and J by 4 bases, with 2 bases between them. The CDR3 consists of 12 residues.

In this sample, this clone turned up once. The chain employs TRBV7-2 and TRBJ2-1, with 11 bases lining up with TRBD2. CDR1 SGHTA and CDR2 FQGNSA come from the germline V gene. V dropped 5 bases and J dropped 6; count of bases not matched to a gene: 6. CDR3 size: 15 residues. CDR3: CASSLTSGSGNEQFF. The DNA for the CDR3 is TGTGCCAGCAGCCTAACTAGCGGGAGTGGCAATGAGCAGTTCTTC.

This clone was recorded a few times. V is TRBV6-2 or TRBV6-3 and J is TRBJ2-7; 7 positions match TRBD1. This CDR3 has 16 residues. CDR1 and CDR2 from the germline V gene are MNHEY and SVGEGT. V gave up 6 bases and J gave up 5 bases; unmatched junction bases: 16. CDR3 amino acids: CASSRATGIDLHEQYF. DNA for the CDR3: TGTGCCAGCAGCCGCGCGACAGGGATAGACCTCCACGAGCAGTACTTC.

V is TRBV4-2 and J is TRBJ2-5; tentatively, D is TRBD1 (6 bases). Trimming took off 4 bases at V and 3 bases at J, with 12 bases between the two ends. Germline CDR1 LGHNA, CDR2 YNFKEQ. The CDR3 is 14 residues long. CDR3 loop: CASSLFQGKETQYF. The CDR3 coding sequence is TGTGCCAGCAGCCTGTTTCAGGGGAAAGAGACCCAGTACTTC.

The gene calls are TRBV5-5 and TRBJ1-5; D possibly corresponds to TRBD1 (5 bases). Trimming pared 1 base from V and 0 bases from J, leaving 11 bases between. The CDR3 has 16 amino acids. Germline-derived CDR1 and CDR2 are SGHKS and YYEKEE (reference sequence). In DNA form, the CDR3 reads TGTGCCAGCAGCTTGCAACAGGTTTATAGCAATCAGCCCCAGCATTTT. Translation: CASSLQQVYSNQPQHF.

This clone occurred a few times. The chain recombines TRBV5-8 with TRBJ1-5; D remains ambiguous. The CDR3 is 17 residues long. The V end was cut by 2 bases, the J end by 2 bases, with 17 bases between. The germline CDR1 and CDR2 sequences are SGHTS and YDEGEE. The CDR3 nucleotides read TGTGCCAGCAGCTTATTACTCATCCTAGAAGGCAATCAGCCCCAGCATTTT. This sequence encodes CASSLLLILEGNQPQHF.

This clone was detected a few times. This chain links TRBV4-3 with TRBJ1-2, with 9 bases lining up with TRBD1. This CDR3 region has 13 residues. V shed 4 bases, J shed 7 bases, and the junction held 4 bases outside the gene matches. CDR1 is LGHNA and CDR2 is YSLEER in the germline V gene. CDR3 DNA sequence: TGCGCCAGCAGCCCGGGACAGGGTCTTGGCTACACCTTC. This encodes CASSPGQGLGYTF.

There are a few counts of this clone. The rearrangement joins TRBV3-1 (or the pseudogene TRBV3-2) to TRBJ1-5; D perhaps matches TRBD1 (6 bases). Looked up from germline, CDR1 is LGHDT and CDR2 is YNNKEL (reference sequence). V lost 4 bases and J 9 bases, leaving 13 bases between the germline ends. The CDR3 loop spans 13 amino acids. For the CDR3, the DNA is TGTGCCAGCAGCCGCAGGGGAGTTGGGCCCCAGCATTTT. Amino acids: CASSRRGVGPQHF.

The CDR3 protein is CAIARELYNEQFF. The CDR3 nucleotides are TGTGCCATCGCGCGGGAACTTTACAATGAGCAGTTCTTC. J is TRBJ2-1 and V is TRBV10-3; tentative D call: TRBD2 (6 bases). The CDR3 runs to 13 residues. Per the germline V gene, CDR1 is ENHRY and CDR2 is SYGVKD. Trimming left V 8 bases short and J 4 bases short, with 12 bases between.

V is TRBV28 and J is TRBJ2-3; D is unresolved. Per the germline V gene, CDR1 is MDHEN and CDR2 is SYDVKM. V was shortened by 5 bases and J by 2 bases, with 11 bases between the two germline ends. CDR3 length: 14 amino acids. The CDR3 nucleotides read TGTGCCAGCAGTGGGCTTCCGAACACAGATACGCAGTATTTT. Translating it yields CASSGLPNTDTQYF.